The 24 T cell receptor beta chains below were found in one sample sequenced in a study of siplizumab effects on memory and regulatory T cells. Only in-frame clones appear in the TCRdb table, and some are missing; sequencing was by immunoSEQ multiplex PCR. The profile shows about 56,000 clones, around 97% of them singletons. Sequenced sample: naive CD8+ T cells sorted from blood. The receptor source for this set is a human donor in good health.

The chain recombines TRBV6-5 with TRBJ2-1, with D tentatively TRBD1 (5 bases). Germline-derived CDR1 and CDR2 are MNHEY and SVGAGI. V dropped 6 bases and J dropped 3 bases, with 9 bases sitting between them. There are 13 residues in the CDR3. In DNA, the CDR3 is TGTGCCAGCAGAAAACAGGACTACAATGAGCAGTTCTTC. It codes for CASRKQDYNEQFF.

V gene TRBV15 combines with J gene TRBJ1-4; no firm D call. The CDR3 totals 11 residues. Per germline, CDR1 LNHNV and CDR2 YYDKDF (reference sequence). V lost 2 bases and J 8 bases, leaving 3 bases between the germline ends. CDR3 region: CATSRREKLFF. As DNA, the CDR3 is TGTGCCACCAGCAGACGAGAAAAACTGTTTTTT.

V gene TRBV29-1 combines with J gene TRBJ2-7; a possible D gene is TRBD2 (6 bases). Germline-derived CDR1 and CDR2 are SQVTM and ANQGSEA. V lost 3 bases and J lost 0, with 15 bases in between. CDR3 size: 15 residues. The CDR3 loop is CSVELDSGGSYEQYF. CDR3 bases: TGCAGCGTTGAGTTGGATAGCGGAGGCTCCTACGAGCAGTACTTC.

CDR3 nucleotides: TGTGCCAGCAGCGACCGGGACAGGATTTTGAACACTGAAGCTTTCTTT. As protein: CASSDRDRILNTEAFF. J is TRBJ1-1 and V is TRBV11-3, with 8 bases lining up with TRBD1. This CDR3 is 16 amino acids long. Germline V gene sequence: CDR1 SGHNT, CDR2 YENEEA. The V segment lost 5 bases and the J segment 0 bases; nucleotides outside the gene matches: 8.

The chain is built from TRBV28 and TRBJ2-7; D is undetermined. The CDR3 totals 13 residues. From germline, CDR1 is MDHEN and CDR2 SYDVKM. Trimming removed 2 bases at V and 3 bases at J, with 8 bases between. The CDR3 spells CASSLGVSYEQYF. In nucleotides, the CDR3 is TGTGCCAGCAGTTTAGGTGTCAGCTACGAGCAGTACTTC.

The rearrangement links TRBV30 to TRBJ2-2, with 9 positions matching TRBD1. Germline assignment: CDR1 GTSNPN and CDR2 SVGIG (reference sequence). CDR3 length: 14 amino acids. V lost 4 bases to trimming and J lost 4 bases; unmatched junction nucleotides: 4. The CDR3 region is CAWTTGQGTGELFF. The CDR3 DNA follows: TGTGCCTGGACCACGGGACAGGGCACCGGGGAGCTGTTTTTT.

CDR3 protein: CASSVDGADNQPQHF. CDR3 bases: TGTGCCAGCAGCGTAGATGGGGCTGATAATCAGCCCCAGCATTTT. This rearrangement joins TRBV9 to TRBJ1-5; tentative D call: TRBD1 (5 bases). The V end was cut by 0 bases, the J end by 4 bases, with 11 bases between. There are 15 residues in the CDR3. CDR1 and CDR2 (germline): SGDLS, YYNGEE. Variable domain in full (rest from reference TRBV9 and TRBJ1-5): DSGVTQTPKHLITATGQRVTLRCSPRSGDLSVYWYQQSLDQGLQFLIQYYNGEERAKGNILERFSAQQFPDLHSELNLSSLELGDSALYFCASSVDGADNQPQHFGDGTRLSIL.

The rearrangement joins TRBV19 to TRBJ2-7; 10 nucleotides line up with TRBD2. Losses at the gene ends were 6 bases for V and 2 bases for J; bases not matched to a gene: 7. The CDR3 is 15 amino acids. Germline CDR1 LNHDA, CDR2 SQIVND (reference sequence). The CDR3: CASSPGSGRAYEQYF. The CDR3 bases are TGTGCCAGTAGCCCAGGGAGCGGGAGGGCCTACGAGCAGTACTTC.

The CDR3 sequence is CASSLGGQGNEAFF. As DNA, the CDR3 is TGTGCCAGCAGCTTAGGGGGGCAGGGCAATGAAGCTTTCTTT. The genes are TRBV7-8 and TRBJ1-1; a possible D gene is TRBD1 (6 bases). V lost 1 base and J 7 bases, leaving 13 bases between the germline ends. The CDR3 has 14 residues. CDR1 SGHVS and CDR2 FQNEAQ come from the germline V gene.

This chain links TRBV7-2 with TRBJ2-7, with 7 positions matching TRBD2. Germline lookup yields CDR1 SGHTA and CDR2 FQGNSA. CDR3 length: 15 amino acids. J lost 5 bases, V lost 1 base, and 8 bases had no gene match. This chain's CDR3 is CASSLDWRESHEQYF. The CDR3 DNA is TGTGCCAGCAGCTTAGATTGGCGGGAGTCCCACGAGCAGTACTTC. The complete variable domain, with remaining parts taken from reference TRBV7-2 and TRBJ2-7, reads GAGVSQSPSNKVTEKGKDVELRCDPISGHTALYWYRQSLGQGLEFLIYFQGNSAPDKSGLPSDRFSAERTGGSVSTLTIQRTQQEDSAVYLCASSLDWRESHEQYFGPGTRLTVT.

The chain has TRBV19 and TRBJ2-5; 16 positions match TRBD2. The CDR3 contains 16 residues. Germline CDR1 reads LNHDA; CDR2 reads SQIVND (reference sequence). Trimming removed 4 bases from V and 2 bases from J; junction bases left unmatched: 1. In DNA, the CDR3 is TGTGCCAGTAGTAAGGGACTAGCGGGAGGGCAAGAGACCCAGTACTTC. Translation: CASSKGLAGGQETQYF.

The genes are TRBV13 and TRBJ1-5; D not resolved. The CDR3 length is 15 residues. V was pared by 0 bases and J by 6 bases, with 12 bases between. The germline CDR1 and CDR2 sequences are PRHDT and FYEKMQ (reference sequence). For the CDR3, the DNA is TGTGCCAGCAGCTTAGGCCTCACGGCGGGTCAGCCCCAGCATTTT. It encodes CASSLGLTAGQPQHF.

J is TRBJ2-7 and V is TRBV30; D gene unclear. The germline CDR1 and CDR2 sequences are GTSNPN and SVGIG (reference sequence). The ends were cut back, 0 bases at V and 3 bases at J, with 9 bases in the middle. CDR3 size: 13 residues. The CDR3 DNA is TGTGCCTGGAGTGTCCCTCTTGGCTACGAGCAGTACTTC. It translates to CAWSVPLGYEQYF.

This chain links TRBV6-5 with TRBJ2-1, with D hard to call. The V and J ends lost 0 bases and 2 bases respectively, with 8 bases between them. Looked up from germline, CDR1 is MNHEY and CDR2 is SVGAGI. The CDR3 covers 15 residues. Written as DNA, the CDR3 is TGTGCCAGCAGTTACTCGGCATCGGCCTACAATGAGCAGTTCTTC. Translating it yields CASSYSASAYNEQFF.

The chain has TRBV5-4 and TRBJ2-7; TRBD1 matches at 9 bases. This CDR3 comprises 15 residues. Germline CDR1 is SGHNT and CDR2 is YYREEE (reference sequence). Losses at the gene ends were 0 bases for V and 2 bases for J; bases not matched to a gene: 3. The CDR3 here is CASSLGTGDAYEQYF. In DNA form, the CDR3 reads TGTGCCAGCAGCTTGGGGACAGGGGACGCCTACGAGCAGTACTTC.

The chain employs TRBV16 and TRBJ2-1, with 10 positions matching TRBD2. This CDR3 comprises 16 residues. V lost 4 bases and J lost 8; bases outside the gene matches: 11. Germline V gene sequence: CDR1 KGHSY, CDR2 FQNENV. The CDR3 reads CASSPSPLAGVYEQFF. CDR3 DNA sequence: TGTGCCAGCAGCCCCTCCCCCCTAGCGGGAGTTTATGAGCAGTTCTTC.

In its sample, this clone was seen a few times. The chain couples TRBV30 to TRBJ1-1; D unclear. CDR1 GTSNPN and CDR2 SVGIG come from the germline V gene (reference sequence). The CDR3 totals 12 residues. Trimming pared 0 bases from V and 3 bases from J, leaving 5 bases between. CDR3 sequence (DNA): TGTGCCTGGAGTGTTGGGGACACTGAAGCTTTCTTT. Its translation: CAWSVGDTEAFF.

V is TRBV5-1 and J is TRBJ2-2, with a possible D match to TRBD1 (5 bases). V shed 1 base and J shed 0 bases, with 7 bases lying between them. There are 15 residues in the CDR3. Germline V gene sequence: CDR1 SGHRS, CDR2 YFSETQ. Written as DNA, the CDR3 is TGCGCCAGCAGCTTGCGGACATCGAACACCGGGGAGCTGTTTTTT. Residues: CASSLRTSNTGELFF.

The chain links TRBV19 to TRBJ1-1, with D possibly matching TRBD1 (6 bases). Germline V gene lookup returns CDR1 LNHDA and CDR2 SQIVND (reference sequence). Trimming stripped 5 bases from V and 0 bases from J, with 13 bases between. The CDR3 extends over 15 amino acids. CDR3 bases: TGTGCCAGTAGTGCCTCAGGGGCCGTGAACACTGAAGCTTTCTTT. Protein product: CASSASGAVNTEAFF.

CDR3 region: CASSSGTSSYNEQFF. The DNA of the CDR3 is TGTGCCAGCAGTTCCGGGACCTCCTCCTACAATGAGCAGTTCTTC. The chain combines TRBV27 with TRBJ2-1; D may correspond to TRBD1 or TRBD2 (5 bases each). CDR1 MNHEY and CDR2 SMNVEV come from the germline V gene (reference sequence). Between the trimmed V and J ends, which lost 4 bases and 0 bases, there was a span of 10 bases. The CDR3 has 15 amino acids.

The chain joins TRBV21-1 to TRBJ2-1; the table's TRBD1 call for D was not verified on the DNA. TRBV21-1 is annotated as a pseudogene. CDR3 length: 14 amino acids. The CDR3 is CASSKQARDNEQFF. CDR3 DNA: TGTGCCAGCAGCAAACAGGCCAGGGATAATGAGCAGTTCTTC.

The chain employs TRBV9 and TRBJ1-1; D unresolved. V was trimmed by 4 bases and J by 2 bases, leaving 9 bases between them. Germline-derived CDR1 and CDR2 are SGDLS and YYNGEE. The CDR3 loop spans 13 amino acids. The CDR3 coding sequence is TGTGCCAGCAGCCGTGACGGCAACACTGAAGCTTTCTTT. Protein product: CASSRDGNTEAFF.

This sequence joins TRBV30 and TRBJ2-2; D is perhaps TRBD1 (6 bases). CDR1 GTSNPN and CDR2 SVGIG come from the germline V gene (reference sequence). V dropped 3 bases and J dropped 4 bases, with 9 bases sitting between them. The CDR3 has 13 residues. This CDR3 reads CAWRATGTGELFF. DNA of the CDR3: TGTGCCTGGAGGGCGACAGGCACCGGGGAGCTGTTTTTT.

This clone has just a few counts. The chain uses TRBV5-1 and TRBJ1-3, with 7 nucleotides matching TRBD1. The CDR3 has 15 residues. In germline, CDR1 is SGHRS, CDR2 YFSETQ. Trimming took 4 bases from V and 2 from J; bases not matched to a gene: 6. In DNA, the CDR3 is TGCGCCAGCAGCCCCACAGGGGCGGCTGGAAACACCATATATTTT. As protein: CASSPTGAAGNTIYF.